This T cell receptor beta chain was captured by sequencing in a study of blood T cell repertoires in COVID-19. The wider study: Italy, Spain and the United States were the sources of the convalescent and acute COVID-19 samples. Nucleic acid was either cDNA or gDNA, and it came from T cells, B-cell-depleted T cells, or PBMCs.

The protocol was immunoSEQ multiplex PCR, while the TCRdb copy is restricted to in-frame clones and leaves out a portion. Altogether 85,000 to 130,000 clones are present, 80% to 95% being singletons, with the ten largest covering roughly 0.88%. This CDR3 contains 13 residues. Germline-derived CDR1 and CDR2 are SGHRS and YFSETQ. V dropped 7 bases and J dropped 3; count of bases not matched to a gene: 5. Input material: peripheral blood. V usage is TRBV5-1 and J usage is TRBJ2-3, with 7 bases matching TRBD2. This clonotype originated in a man in his fifties or sixties with acute or convalescent COVID-19. The CDR3 nucleotides read TGCGCCAGCGGGCGGGAGTCGACAGATACGCAGTATTTT. Translated, it gives CASGRESTDTQYF.